A selection of T cell receptor beta chains follows, all from one sample in a study of blood T cell repertoires in COVID-19. Data came from immunoSEQ multiplex PCR; TCRdb stores just in-frame clones and leaves some out. The sample carries some 300,000 clones, approximately 90% recorded once. Sequencing was carried out using peripheral blood. All receptors come from a woman aged 50 to 65 with COVID-19, enrolled during active disease. CDR3s include the opening cysteine and the closing phenylalanine or tryptophan. D genes are given only for firm matches.

D gene: -; V gene: TRBV6-5; J gene: TRBJ2-7; CDR3 protein: CASSRTEAYEQYF
D gene: TRBD2; V gene: TRBV5-4; J gene: TRBJ2-7; CDR3 protein: CASSLGLAGGREQYF
D gene: TRBD2; V gene: TRBV19; J gene: TRBJ2-1; CDR3 protein: CASSAMTSGRAHEQFF
D gene: -; V gene: TRBV25-1; J gene: TRBJ1-1; CDR3 protein: CASSESGFSGEAFF
D gene: -; V gene: TRBV19; J gene: TRBJ1-3; CDR3 protein: CASSPGTPGNTIYF
D gene: -; V gene: TRBV3-1/TRBV3-2; J gene: TRBJ1-2; CDR3 protein: CASSQSRLSYTF
D gene: -; V gene: TRBV28; J gene: TRBJ1-2; CDR3 protein: CASSLEVTITYGYTF
D gene: -; V gene: TRBV19; J gene: TRBJ2-2; CDR3 protein: CASSIFGGTAIGELFF
D gene: -; V gene: TRBV11-3; J gene: TRBJ2-5; CDR3 protein: CASSLVQKETQYF
D gene: -; V gene: TRBV11-3; J gene: TRBJ2-2; CDR3 protein: CASTTRDTGELFF
D gene: TRBD2; V gene: TRBV4-2; J gene: TRBJ2-1; CDR3 protein: CASSQASGRAGNEQFF
D gene: TRBD2; V gene: TRBV6-1; J gene: TRBJ2-1; CDR3 protein: CASSVQLAGGPNEQFF
D gene: TRBD1; V gene: TRBV2; J gene: TRBJ1-5; CDR3 protein: CASRGQGVSNQPQHF
D gene: TRBD1; V gene: TRBV6-5; J gene: TRBJ2-7; CDR3 protein: CASSRTGFDEQYF
D gene: -; V gene: TRBV7-9; J gene: TRBJ1-1; CDR3 protein: CASSSGGLLDTEAFF
D gene: -; V gene: TRBV11-2; J gene: TRBJ1-5; CDR3 protein: CASSVTGGRDQPQHF
D gene: TRBD1; V gene: TRBV12-5; J gene: TRBJ1-6; CDR3 protein: CASGWDRADSPLHF
D gene: -; V gene: TRBV5-1; J gene: TRBJ2-7; CDR3 protein: CASSLISAGGAVMPEQYF
D gene: -; V gene: TRBV6-5; J gene: TRBJ2-1; CDR3 protein: CASKPWGDEQFF
D gene: -; V gene: TRBV10-3; J gene: TRBJ2-6; CDR3 protein: CAISESGNSGANVLTF
D gene: TRBD2; V gene: TRBV12-5; J gene: TRBJ2-3; CDR3 protein: CASGLPRTSGNTDTQYF
D gene: -; V gene: TRBV5-1; J gene: TRBJ2-6; CDR3 protein: CASSSGSTGANVLTF
D gene: TRBD2; V gene: TRBV7-6; J gene: TRBJ2-1; CDR3 protein: CASSPGLAGDLSDNEQFF
D gene: -; V gene: TRBV24-1; J gene: TRBJ2-7; CDR3 protein: CATSESSPGHRTYEQYF
D gene: TRBD1; V gene: TRBV27; J gene: TRBJ2-1; CDR3 protein: CASSITGVSSYNEQFF
D gene: -; V gene: TRBV10-2; J gene: TRBJ2-7; CDR3 protein: CASGAGTYEQYF
D gene: TRBD1; V gene: TRBV29-1; J gene: TRBJ2-5; CDR3 protein: CSTRQGAETQYF
D gene: TRBD2; V gene: TRBV19; J gene: TRBJ2-5; CDR3 protein: CASSRLGLAGQETQYF
D gene: TRBD1; V gene: TRBV7-9; J gene: TRBJ1-1; CDR3 protein: CASRRQGQTEAFF
D gene: TRBD2; V gene: TRBV19; J gene: TRBJ2-1; CDR3 protein: CASSMLVAGGLYNEQFF
D gene: TRBD1; V gene: TRBV5-1; J gene: TRBJ2-4; CDR3 protein: CASSLVAGTGVKNIQYF
D gene: TRBD1; V gene: TRBV30; J gene: TRBJ1-2; CDR3 protein: CAWAMGQLNYGYTF
D gene: -; V gene: TRBV7-2; J gene: TRBJ1-5; CDR3 protein: CASSLGRANQPQHF
D gene: -; V gene: TRBV9; J gene: TRBJ1-4; CDR3 protein: CASSVGAGSNNEKLFF
D gene: -; V gene: TRBV4-1; J gene: TRBJ1-2; CDR3 protein: CASSQPSEGNYGYTF
D gene: -; V gene: TRBV11-2; J gene: TRBJ1-5; CDR3 protein: CASSLGAGSNQPQHF
D gene: -; V gene: TRBV10-2; J gene: TRBJ2-1; CDR3 protein: CASSESYKINRRVGQFF
D gene: -; V gene: TRBV19; J gene: TRBJ2-5; CDR3 protein: CASSIYFGRTQETQYF
D gene: TRBD2; V gene: TRBV18; J gene: TRBJ2-7; CDR3 protein: CASSPRAGGSYEQYF
D gene: TRBD2; V gene: TRBV27; J gene: TRBJ2-1; CDR3 protein: CASSPPGLARNEQFF
D gene: -; V gene: TRBV3-1/TRBV3-2; J gene: TRBJ2-7; CDR3 protein: CASSRPTGISSYEQYF
D gene: -; V gene: TRBV14; J gene: TRBJ1-1; CDR3 protein: CASSQVSGGKTEAFF
D gene: -; V gene: TRBV23-1; J gene: TRBJ2-7; CDR3 protein: CASSQYRVESHYEQYF
D gene: TRBD1; V gene: TRBV10-2; J gene: TRBJ2-2; CDR3 protein: CASTLPGQLNTGELFF
D gene: -; V gene: TRBV19; J gene: TRBJ2-2; CDR3 protein: CASSLYPGYAGELFF
D gene: TRBD1; V gene: TRBV7-9; J gene: TRBJ1-2; CDR3 protein: CASSPGTGTYYGYTF
D gene: -; V gene: TRBV7-9; J gene: TRBJ2-3; CDR3 protein: CASRETGTDTQYF
D gene: -; V gene: TRBV2; J gene: TRBJ2-1; CDR3 protein: CASRRQSSYNEQFF
D gene: -; V gene: TRBV13; J gene: TRBJ2-3; CDR3 protein: CASSTLTSTDTQYF
D gene: -; V gene: TRBV11-2; J gene: TRBJ1-1; CDR3 protein: CASSPQRVQGSGTEAFF
D gene: -; V gene: TRBV12-5; J gene: TRBJ2-1; CDR3 protein: CASGLANSYNEQFF
D gene: TRBD2; V gene: TRBV4-2; J gene: TRBJ2-1; CDR3 protein: CASSKLAGAYNEQFF
D gene: -; V gene: TRBV7-9; J gene: TRBJ1-1; CDR3 protein: CASSLALGGNTEAFF
D gene: -; V gene: TRBV11-2; J gene: TRBJ2-3; CDR3 protein: CASSPRQGGYTDTQYF
D gene: -; V gene: TRBV6-2/TRBV6-3; J gene: TRBJ2-1; CDR3 protein: CASSSPEGYNEQFF
D gene: TRBD2; V gene: TRBV6-1; J gene: TRBJ2-7; CDR3 protein: CASSEPSGVYEQYF
D gene: TRBD1; V gene: TRBV18; J gene: TRBJ1-1; CDR3 protein: CASSPPGTGNTEAFF